This T cell receptor beta chain was recovered during a study of graft-versus-host responses after intestinal transplantation. The assay was immunoSEQ multiplex PCR, and TCRdb's table has in-frame clones only and misses some. The sample shows around 100,000 clones, over 85% of them seen only once. The CDR3 is made up of 19 amino acids. J lost 4 bases, V lost 4 bases, and 16 bases had no gene match. Looked up from germline, CDR1 is LNHDA and CDR2 is SQIVND (reference sequence). In the case of this clone: The antigen is unknown.

The sample in question was unstimulated CD4+ T cells sorted from spleen or lymph node cells, obtained before transplant. This receptor was identified in a human donor who was the organ donor for an intestinal transplant. The chain is built from TRBV19 and TRBJ2-3; 11 bases fit TRBD2. Here the CDR3 DNA reads TGTGCCAGTAGTACCCCCAGAAAAGTAGCGGGAGGGCTTCCAGATACGCAGTATTTT. It translates to CASSTPRKVAGGLPDTQYF.